The 20 T cell receptor beta chains below come from one sample, sequenced in a study of STAT3 mutations in large granular lymphocyte leukemia. Overall study findings and caveats: Every T-cell large granular lymphocyte leukemia patient had at least one immunodominant TCR beta clonotype.

Their antigens remain unidentified. The method was immunoSEQ multiplex PCR; TCRdb's version includes in-frame clones alone and lacks a portion of them. This sample carries tens of thousands of clones, about three quarters of them seen once, and the ten largest clones take around 0.43%. The source material was PBMCs. All receptors come from a human donor with T large granular lymphocyte leukemia. Some clones in this sample may be carry-over from other donors' samples.

The chain links TRBV4-1 to TRBJ2-3, with TRBD2 matching 10 bases. Germline trimming cut 6 bases from V and 1 base from J; bases unmatched to any gene: 7. Germline V gene lookup returns CDR1 MGHRA and CDR2 YSYEKL. The length of the CDR3 is 16 residues. The CDR3 nucleotides are TGCGCCAGCAGGAGCGGGGGGGCGTTGGGCACAGATACGCAGTATTTT. This translates into CASRSGGALGTDTQYF.

The chain employs TRBV29-1 and TRBJ2-2; 11 bases map to TRBD1. The V and J ends lost 5 bases and 6 bases, in that order; junction bases with no gene match: 8. CDR1 and CDR2 from the germline V gene are SQVTM and ANQGSEA. This CDR3 is 15 amino acids long. The CDR3 protein is CSVPRTGGSPGELFF. As DNA, the CDR3 is TGCAGCGTTCCCCGGACAGGGGGCTCGCCCGGGGAGCTGTTTTTT.

The V gene is TRBV5-6, the J gene TRBJ2-3; D unclear. The CDR3 covers 16 residues. Trimming pared 1 base from V and 0 bases from J, leaving 12 bases between. The germline gives CDR1 SGHDT, CDR2 YYEEEE. CDR3 coding DNA: TGTGCCAGCAGCTTGATCAGAGTGACTAGCACAGATACGCAGTATTTT. Translated, it gives CASSLIRVTSTDTQYF.

This clone was detected only a few times. J is TRBJ1-5 and V is TRBV6-1, with a weak D call TRBD1 (6 bases). This CDR3 has 14 residues. The germline CDR1 and CDR2 sequences are MNHNS and SASEGT. Trimming removed 3 bases at V and 5 bases at J, with 11 bases between. CDR3 coding DNA: TGTGCCAGCAGTGACAGGGGACGAGATCAGCCCCAGCATTTT. Translation: CASSDRGRDQPQHF.

The table lists this clone with a few counts. The chain recombines TRBV6-4 with TRBJ2-7, with a tentative D call TRBD2 (7 bases). V was cut by 8 bases and J by 5 bases, with 22 bases left in between. This CDR3 has 15 residues. CDR1 and CDR2 from the germline V gene are MRHNA and SNTAGT. The CDR3 sequence: CASLPGGLLGHEQYV. DNA of the CDR3: TGTGCCAGCCTACCGGGGGGCCTCCTCGGCCACGAGCAGTACGTC.

The rearrangement links TRBV4-3 to TRBJ1-2; D is unclear. V lost 1 base and J 7 bases, leaving 10 bases between the germline ends. This CDR3 is 13 amino acids long. Germline V gene data show CDR1 as LGHNA and CDR2 as YSLEER. This CDR3 is CASSQARAGGYTF. CDR3 nucleotides: TGCGCCAGCAGCCAAGCCAGAGCTGGTGGCTACACCTTC.

The chain is built from TRBV7-2 and TRBJ2-3; D unclear. CDR3 size: 14 residues. The V end was cut by 7 bases, the J end by 6 bases, with 17 bases between. CDR1 and CDR2 (germline): SGHTA, FQGNSA. DNA for the CDR3: TGTGCCAGCACCATACCCCCCGCGACGGATACGCAGTATTTT. It is translated as CASTIPPATDTQYF. Full variable domain (missing parts from reference TRBV7-2 and TRBJ2-3): GAGVSQSPSNKVTEKGKDVELRCDPISGHTALYWYRQSLGQGLEFLIYFQGNSAPDKSGLPSDRFSAERTGGSVSTLTIQRTQQEDSAVYLCASTIPPATDTQYFGPGTRLTVL.

This sequence joins TRBV7-2 and TRBJ2-5; 14 nucleotides match TRBD2. The CDR3 totals 16 residues. Per the germline V gene, CDR1 is SGHTA and CDR2 is FQGNSA. The trim removed 5 bases at V and 9 bases at J, leaving 11 bases unmatched. The CDR3 DNA reads as TGTGCCAGCAGCAGGGGACTAGCGGGGGCCCGCATACCCCAGTACTTC. Protein: CASSRGLAGARIPQYF. The full variable domain, with the rest looked up from reference TRBV7-2 and TRBJ2-5, is GAGVSQSPSNKVTEKGKDVELRCDPISGHTALYWYRQSLGQGLEFLIYFQGNSAPDKSGLPSDRFSAERTGGSVSTLTIQRTQQEDSAVYLCASSRGLAGARIPQYFGPGTRLLVL.

Only a few counts were recorded for this clone. This chain connects TRBV19 to TRBJ1-6; D unresolved. This CDR3 has 16 residues. V was trimmed by 4 bases and J by 4 bases, leaving 14 bases between them. The germline CDR1 and CDR2 sequences are LNHDA and SQIVND (reference sequence). The CDR3 spells CASSTALDRYNSPLHF. DNA for the CDR3: TGTGCCAGTAGTACCGCCTTGGACCGTTATAATTCACCCCTCCACTTT.

CDR3: CASSPQLAGGTDTQYF. DNA for the CDR3: TGTGCCAGCAGCCCGCAGCTAGCGGGGGGGACAGATACGCAGTATTTT. V is TRBV7-2 and J is TRBJ2-3; TRBD2 aligns across 12 bases. Germline V gene lookup returns CDR1 SGHTA and CDR2 FQGNSA. The CDR3 runs 16 residues. Trimming removed 5 bases from V and 3 bases from J; junction bases left unmatched: 6.

The chain has TRBV27 and TRBJ2-5; the D gene is possibly TRBD2 (6 bases). The CDR3 covers 16 residues. V was shortened by 3 bases and J by 2 bases, with 16 bases between the two germline ends. CDR1 MNHEY and CDR2 SMNVEV come from the germline V gene (reference sequence). CDR3 bases: TGTGCCAGCAGTTTGTACTGGGGAGGAGGTCAAGAGACCCAGTACTTC. It encodes CASSLYWGGGQETQYF.

The rearrangement uses TRBV6-6 and TRBJ1-6, with D possibly matching TRBD1 (6 bases). V was trimmed by 2 bases and J by 8 bases, leaving 13 bases between them. CDR1 MNHNY and CDR2 SVGAGI come from the germline V gene (reference sequence). CDR3 length equals 15 residues. CDR3 DNA sequence: TGTGCCAGCAGTTACGAACAGGGCGGTGATTCACCCCTCCACTTT. It encodes CASSYEQGGDSPLHF.

V usage is TRBV18 and J usage is TRBJ1-1; unclear D gene. This CDR3 is 14 amino acids long. In germline, CDR1 is KGHSH, CDR2 LQKENI. V dropped 3 bases and J dropped 5 bases, with 13 bases sitting between them. CDR3 in DNA: TGTGCCAGCTCACCTTTGGGGTTCCGGACTGAAGCTTTCTTT. Encoded protein: CASSPLGFRTEAFF.

This chain links TRBV5-4 with TRBJ1-1; D might be TRBD1 (5 bases). This CDR3 is built from 11 residues. The germline V and J ends were trimmed by 5 bases and 6 bases, with 8 bases remaining between them. Looked up from germline, CDR1 is SGHNT and CDR2 is YYREEE (reference sequence). CDR3 amino acids: CASSWGAEAFF. The CDR3 DNA is TGTGCCAGCAGTTGGGGGGCTGAAGCTTTCTTT.

This clone has only one observation. The gene calls are TRBV2 and TRBJ2-1; D is possibly TRBD1 (5 bases). Germline-derived CDR1 and CDR2 are SNHLY and FYNNEI. The CDR3 consists of 14 residues. The germline V and J ends were trimmed by 8 bases and 4 bases, with 15 bases remaining between them. The chain's CDR3 is CASCWQGTYNEQFF. For the CDR3, the DNA is TGTGCCAGCTGCTGGCAGGGCACTTACAATGAGCAGTTCTTC.

This clone was detected a few times. The rearrangement joins TRBV4-1 to TRBJ1-1, with D possibly TRBD1 on 6 matching bases. The germline gives CDR1 MGHRA, CDR2 YSYEKL. There are 15 residues in the CDR3. The V end was cut by 1 base, the J end by 0 bases, with 9 bases between. The CDR3 loop is CASSQGTGMNTEAFF. DNA for the CDR3: TGCGCCAGCAGCCAAGGAACAGGGATGAACACTGAAGCTTTCTTT.

The rearrangement joins TRBV6-1 to TRBJ1-2; weak D call: TRBD1 (6 bases). Looked up from germline, CDR1 is MNHNS and CDR2 is SASEGT. Trimming took off 2 bases at V and 6 bases at J, with 13 bases between the two ends. There are 14 residues in the CDR3. CDR3 nucleotides: TGTGCCAGCAGTGAACGGACAGCTGCGGATGGCTACACCTTC. This gives the protein CASSERTAADGYTF.

This chain joins TRBV15 and TRBJ1-5; weak D call: TRBD1 (6 bases). The CDR3 sequence is 15 residues long. CDR1 is LNHNV, CDR2 YYDKDF, per germline (reference sequence). V dropped 0 bases and J dropped 6 bases, with 12 bases sitting between them. The CDR3 DNA reads TGTGCCACCAGCAGAGAAACAGGGTGGGGTCAGCCCCAGCATTTT. Translated, it gives CATSRETGWGQPQHF.

This chain uses TRBV5-4 with TRBJ1-2, with 7 nucleotides matching TRBD1. J gave up 4 bases and V 0 bases, and 15 bases lay outside the gene matches. The CDR3 totals 18 residues. In germline, CDR1 is SGHNT, CDR2 YYREEE (reference sequence). CDR3: CASSLAFSVGGGVYGYTF. The CDR3 DNA reads TGTGCCAGCAGCTTGGCCTTTAGCGTGGGAGGGGGCGTCTATGGCTACACCTTC.

V usage is TRBV2 and J usage is TRBJ2-2; 8 bases are a match to TRBD1. CDR3 length equals 14 residues. With 6 bases clipped from V and 1 base from J, the junction kept 1 base outside the gene matches. Per the germline V gene, CDR1 is SNHLY and CDR2 is FYNNEI. CDR3 loop: CASRGTGNTGELFF. CDR3 coding DNA: TGTGCCAGCAGGGGGACAGGGAACACCGGGGAGCTGTTTTTT.